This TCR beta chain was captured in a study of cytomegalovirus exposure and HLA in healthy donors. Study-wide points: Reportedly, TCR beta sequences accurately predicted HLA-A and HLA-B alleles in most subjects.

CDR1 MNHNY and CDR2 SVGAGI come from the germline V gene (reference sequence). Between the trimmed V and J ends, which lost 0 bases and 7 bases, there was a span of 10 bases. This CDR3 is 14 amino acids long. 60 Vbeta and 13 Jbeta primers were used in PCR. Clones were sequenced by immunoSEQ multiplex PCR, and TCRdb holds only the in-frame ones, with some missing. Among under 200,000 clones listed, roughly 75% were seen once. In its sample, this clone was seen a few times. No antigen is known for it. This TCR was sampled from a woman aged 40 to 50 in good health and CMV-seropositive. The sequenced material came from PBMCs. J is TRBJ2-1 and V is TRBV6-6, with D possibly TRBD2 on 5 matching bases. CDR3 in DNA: TGTGCCAGCAGTTACTCTACTAGAGTTAATGAGCAGTTCTTC. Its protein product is CASSYSTRVNEQFF.